Listed below are T cell receptor beta chains from one sample, sequenced in a study of blood T cell repertoires in COVID-19. Measured with immunoSEQ multiplex PCR; TCRdb has only the in-frame clones, and not every one. Of 110,000 or so clones in the sample, 80% to 90% were seen once. Sequencing used peripheral blood. The receptors here all came from a woman aged 80 or older with active or convalescent COVID-19. Each CDR3 is given with its conserved first and last residue. The order of the fields is clone size, J gene, V gene, D gene, CDR3 DNA, CDR3 protein. D genes are given only for firm matches. Not every row has a clone size; where given, it reads once, few, many or a size class.

few	TRBJ1-2	TRBV7-9	TRBD1	TGTGCCAGCAGCTTAGGGGGGACAGGGCGCGCCTATGGCTACACCTTC	CASSLGGTGRAYGYTF
few	TRBJ2-4	TRBV4-1	TRBD1	TGCGCCAGCAGCCAAGGGACAGGGGGTCTAGCGGGAGCCAAAAACATTCAGTACTTC	CASSQGTGGLAGAKNIQYF
.	TRBJ1-2	TRBV18	.	TGTGCCAGCTCAGCGGATTACTATGGCTACACCTTC	CASSADYYGYTF
.	TRBJ2-3	TRBV28	TRBD2	TGTGCCAGCAACAACCCGGGACTAGCGGGGCCCTCCACAGATACGCAGTATTTT	CASNNPGLAGPSTDTQYF
.	TRBJ2-3	TRBV29-1	TRBD2	TGCAGCCTCGGCCTAGCGGGAGGCACAGATACGCAGTATTTT	CSLGLAGGTDTQYF
.	TRBJ2-5	TRBV6-4	TRBD1	TGTGCCAGCAGCCCCGGGACAGGGGAGACCCAGTACTTC	CASSPGTGETQYF
.	TRBJ1-2	TRBV6-6	.	TGTGCCAGCAGTTACTCGACGGAGGGCGGTGGCTACACCTTC	CASSYSTEGGGYTF
.	TRBJ1-5	TRBV7-9	.	TGTGCCAGCAGCTTAGTAGGTGGGCTTAGCAATCAGCCCCAGCATTTT	CASSLVGGLSNQPQHF
once	TRBJ1-5	TRBV7-2	.	TGTGCCAGCAGCTTAGCATATAACGAGCGGCAGCCCCAGCATTTT	CASSLAYNERQPQHF
once	TRBJ1-2	TRBV7-9	.	TGTGCCAGCAGTACAGGGTCTGTCTACACCTTC	CASSTGSVYTF
.	TRBJ1-5	TRBV28	.	TGTGCCAGCAGTCTCCTCAGGTTTCAGCCCCAGCATTTT	CASSLLRFQPQHF
.	TRBJ2-1	TRBV5-1	.	TGCGCCAGCAGCTCATGGGTAGGGGGCAATGAGCAGTTCTTC	CASSSWVGGNEQFF
.	TRBJ2-3	TRBV10-1	.	TGCGCCAGCAGTGAGTCGGGGCCTACGCAGTATTTT	CASSESGPTQYF
few	TRBJ1-1	TRBV11-3	.	TGTGCCAGCAGCTTAGCTGGGAGCAGCACTGAAGCTTTCTTT	CASSLAGSSTEAFF
.	TRBJ2-1	TRBV5-1	.	TGCGCCAGCAGCCTATTCCAGACTAGAGGCTCCTACAATGAGCAGTTCTTC	CASSLFQTRGSYNEQFF
.	TRBJ1-3	TRBV7-9	TRBD1	TGTGCCAGCAACTCAGGGGGGACAGGGGCTGGAAACACCATATATTTT	CASNSGGTGAGNTIYF
.	TRBJ2-7	TRBV6-4	.	TGTGCCAGCAGAGACGCGAGAGAGCAGTACTTC	CASRDAREQYF
once	TRBJ2-7	TRBV6-6	.	TGTGCCAGCAGTTACCGCCGCGGAGAGCAGTACTTC	CASSYRRGEQYF
.	TRBJ2-5	TRBV11-3	.	TGTGCCAGCAGCTTAAGCGGAGAGACCCAGTACTTC	CASSLSGETQYF
.	TRBJ2-5	TRBV18	TRBD2	TGTGCCAGCTCACCCCCGACTAGCGGGAGGTCCCAAGAGACCCAGTACTTC	CASSPPTSGRSQETQYF
.	TRBJ1-3	TRBV5-1	TRBD1	TGCGCCAGCAGCTTTGAGGGGGCGCACGGAAACACCATATATTTT	CASSFEGAHGNTIYF
.	TRBJ2-4	TRBV6-1	TRBD1	TGTGCCAGCAGTGAAGCGGCGACAGGGATAGCCAAAAACATTCAGTACTTC	CASSEAATGIAKNIQYF
.	TRBJ2-3	TRBV6-5	.	TGTGCCAGCAGGGGCCCTAGCACAGATACGCAGTATTTT	CASRGPSTDTQYF
.	TRBJ1-2	TRBV29-1	.	TGCAGCGCCGACCCCCCCGACAGGACTGGTAACTATGGCTACACCTTC	CSADPPDRTGNYGYTF
.	TRBJ2-2	TRBV21-1	.	TGTGCCAGCAGCGGTGGACTAGCGGGACTGAACACCGGGGAGCTGTTTTTT	CASSGGLAGLNTGELFF
.	TRBJ2-6	TRBV5-1	TRBD1	TGCGCCAGCAGCTTGGAGAGGACAGGATCCTCTGGGGCCAACGTCCTGACTTTC	CASSLERTGSSGANVLTF
.	TRBJ2-1	TRBV2	.	TGTGCCAGCAGTGTAAACACCTACAATGAGCAGTTCTTC	CASSVNTYNEQFF
.	TRBJ2-3	TRBV5-4	TRBD1	TGTGCCAGCAGCTTGGCTCAGGGGGTCACAGATACGCAGTATTTT	CASSLAQGVTDTQYF
few	TRBJ1-1	TRBV24-1	TRBD1	TGTGCCACCAGTGGAAACAGGGGGAACACTGAAGCTTTCTTT	CATSGNRGNTEAFF
.	TRBJ2-1	TRBV9	.	TGTGCCAGCAGCGTCGGGGGAACTGAGCAGTTCTTC	CASSVGGTEQFF
.	TRBJ2-7	TRBV5-6	.	TGTGCCAGCAGCGGACCAGGGGCCCTTGCCTACGAGCAGTACTTC	CASSGPGALAYEQYF
.	TRBJ2-2	TRBV6-2/TRBV6-3	.	TGTGCCAGCAGTTTTGCTCTCGCGGGCACCGGGGAGCTGTTTTTT	CASSFALAGTGELFF
few	TRBJ1-6	TRBV5-1	.	TGCGCCAGCAGCTTCGGTAGCGGCTCCTATAATTCACCCCTCCACTTT	CASSFGSGSYNSPLHF
.	TRBJ2-5	TRBV19	TRBD2	TGTGCCAGTAGTGACATTAGCGGGCCCGGGGAGACCCAGTACTTC	CASSDISGPGETQYF
.	TRBJ2-1	TRBV5-1	.	TGCGCCAGCAGCCACTCGGACTTCCACAATGAGCAGTTCTTC	CASSHSDFHNEQFF
.	TRBJ2-2	TRBV10-2	.	TGCGCCAGCAGTGATAGTGGGAGGACGAACACCGGGGAGCTGTTTTTT	CASSDSGRTNTGELFF
.	TRBJ2-2	TRBV19	TRBD2	TGTGCCAGTAGTGCCTCACTAGCGGGAGAGAGGAACACCGGGGAGCTGTTTTTT	CASSASLAGERNTGELFF
.	TRBJ1-2	TRBV28	.	TGTGCCAGCAGTTTAACGGAGGTCGGATGGTATGGCTACACCTTC	CASSLTEVGWYGYTF
few	TRBJ1-2	TRBV30	TRBD1	TGTGCCTGGAGTTACAGGGGGCGGTTAGATGGCTACACCTTC	CAWSYRGRLDGYTF
.	TRBJ2-3	TRBV4-1	TRBD2	TGCGCCAGCAGCCCCGGGACTAGTGGAGATACGCAGTATTTT	CASSPGTSGDTQYF
.	TRBJ1-2	TRBV6-5	TRBD1	TGTGCCAGCACCCCGGACAGGGGGTATGGCTACACCTTC	CASTPDRGYGYTF
.	TRBJ2-1	TRBV5-4	TRBD2	TGTGCCAGCAGCCCCAATCCCGCTAGCGGATCCTACAATGAGCAGTTCTTC	CASSPNPASGSYNEQFF
.	TRBJ2-3	TRBV2	.	TGTGCCAGCAGTGAAATCGGCGGTTACACAGATACGCAGTATTTT	CASSEIGGYTDTQYF
.	TRBJ2-7	TRBV30	.	TGTGCCTGGAGTGGGCAGGGTTTCCAGCAGTACTTC	CAWSGQGFQQYF
once	TRBJ2-1	TRBV7-7	.	TGTGCTAGCAGCCGTCAACTAGGGAGGTACAATGAGCAGTTCTTC	CASSRQLGRYNEQFF
.	TRBJ1-1	TRBV19	.	TGTGCCAGTAGTATAAAGGGAGGGGCTCGTGAAGCTTTCTTT	CASSIKGGAREAFF
.	TRBJ2-7	TRBV28	.	TGTGCCAGCAGTCGCGGGACGCTGGTAAGAGAGCAGTACTTC	CASSRGTLVREQYF
once	TRBJ2-1	TRBV10-1	TRBD2	TGCGCCAGCAGTGAGCACCTAGCGGGCAGTAATGAGCAGTTCTTC	CASSEHLAGSNEQFF
.	TRBJ2-5	TRBV11-1	.	TGTGCCAGCAGCTTTCGCCCGGGAGATTCTGAGACCCAGTACTTC	CASSFRPGDSETQYF
.	TRBJ1-4	TRBV5-1	TRBD1	TGCGCCAGCAGCTTGGGACAGGGTTGGAATGAAAAACTGTTTTTT	CASSLGQGWNEKLFF
.	TRBJ2-3	TRBV4-2	TRBD2	TGTGCCAGCAGCCACACCGCAGCTACTAGCGTCACAGATACGCAGTATTTT	CASSHTAATSVTDTQYF
once	TRBJ2-7	TRBV2	TRBD2	TGTGCCAGCAAAACTAGCGGAGTGATCTACGAGCAGTACTTC	CASKTSGVIYEQYF